This note documents a single T cell receptor (beta chain) sequence. Its antigen remains unidentified. Produced via immunoSEQ multiplex PCR; TCRdb's table is partial and in-frame only. The table lists 70,000 to 75,000 clones, about 94% of them singletons. Germline CDR1 is MNHEY and CDR2 is SVGAGI. V was pared by 7 bases and J by 11 bases, with 14 bases between. The CDR3 extends over 11 amino acids. The record originates from a study of cytomegalovirus exposure and HLA in healthy donors. Study results and limitations: In vitro confirmation showed a few CMV-associated chains to be CMV antigen specific.

The donors were members of the approximately 130-subject validation cohort (separate from the 666-subject first cohort). The genes are TRBV6-5 and TRBJ1-2; possible D gene TRBD1, 5 bases. The sample consisted of PBMCs. The sequence came from a young woman in good health and CMV-seropositive. This chain's CDR3 is CASTDLGEYTF. Here the CDR3 DNA reads TGTGCCAGCACCGACCTAGGGGAATACACCTTC.